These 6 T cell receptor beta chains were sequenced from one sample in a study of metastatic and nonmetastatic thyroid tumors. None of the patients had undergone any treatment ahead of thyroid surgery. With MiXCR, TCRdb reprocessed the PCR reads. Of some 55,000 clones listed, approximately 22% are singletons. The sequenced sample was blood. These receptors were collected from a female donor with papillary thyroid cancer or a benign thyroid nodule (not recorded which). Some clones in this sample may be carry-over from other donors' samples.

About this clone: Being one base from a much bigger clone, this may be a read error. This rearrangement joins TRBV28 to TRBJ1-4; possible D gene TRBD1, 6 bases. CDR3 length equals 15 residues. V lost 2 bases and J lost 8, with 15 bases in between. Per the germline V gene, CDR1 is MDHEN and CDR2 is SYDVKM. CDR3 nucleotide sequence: TGTGCCAGCAGTTTAGGAGACAGGTCTGAGGAAAAACTGTTTTTT. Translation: CASSLGDRSEEKLFF.

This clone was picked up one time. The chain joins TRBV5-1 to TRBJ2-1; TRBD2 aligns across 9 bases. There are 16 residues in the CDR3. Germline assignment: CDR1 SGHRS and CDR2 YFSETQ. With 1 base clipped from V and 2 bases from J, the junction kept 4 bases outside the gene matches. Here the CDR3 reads CASSLLAGATYNEQFF. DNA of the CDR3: TGCGCCAGCAGCTTGTTAGCGGGGGCCACCTACAATGAGCAGTTCTTC.

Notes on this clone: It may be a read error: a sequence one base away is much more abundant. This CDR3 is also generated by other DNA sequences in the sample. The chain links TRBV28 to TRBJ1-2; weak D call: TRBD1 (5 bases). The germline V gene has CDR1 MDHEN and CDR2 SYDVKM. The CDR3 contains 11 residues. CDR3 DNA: TGTGTCAGTACAGGTGCGTATGGCTACACCTTC. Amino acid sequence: CVSTGAYGYTF.

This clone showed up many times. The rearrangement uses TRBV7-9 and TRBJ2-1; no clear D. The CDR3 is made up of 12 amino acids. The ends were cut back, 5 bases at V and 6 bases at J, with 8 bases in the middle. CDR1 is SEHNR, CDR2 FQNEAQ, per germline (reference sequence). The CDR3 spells CASSPDSNEQFF. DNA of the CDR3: TGTGCCAGCAGCCCAGACTCCAATGAGCAGTTCTTC.

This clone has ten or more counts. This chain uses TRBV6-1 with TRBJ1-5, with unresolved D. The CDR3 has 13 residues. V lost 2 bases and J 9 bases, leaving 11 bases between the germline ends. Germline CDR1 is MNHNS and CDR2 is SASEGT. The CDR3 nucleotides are TGTGCCAGCAGTGAACACTCGGGTCGGCCCCAGCATTTT. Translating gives CASSEHSGRPQHF.

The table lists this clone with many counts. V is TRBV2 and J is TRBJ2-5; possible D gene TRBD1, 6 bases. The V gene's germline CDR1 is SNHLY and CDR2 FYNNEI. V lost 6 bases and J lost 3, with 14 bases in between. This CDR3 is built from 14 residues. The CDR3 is CASRGAWAEETQYF. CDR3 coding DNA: TGTGCCAGCAGGGGGGCGTGGGCGGAAGAGACCCAGTACTTC.